The rows below give T cell receptor beta chains drawn from one sample of a study of T-cell memory formation after mild COVID-19. In TCRdb, the 5' RACE reads were re-called with MiXCR into one record per CDR3 protein. The repertoire consists of under 300,000 distinct CDR3 sequences, with under 20% occurring once and the leading ten covering roughly 23%. Sequencing used PBMCs or a T cell subset sorted from them (not recorded which). The receptors derive from a man between 18 and 35 years old who had mild COVID-19 (a few samples of this study predate the infection). Cell type and time point are not known. CDR3s include the opening cysteine and the closing phenylalanine or tryptophan.

len | v_gene | CDR3aa
12 | TRBV10-3 | CATRGSSNIQYF
13 | TRBV11-2 | CASSSLGGNTIYF
15 | TRBV7-9 | CASSSPRAGSDTQYF
13 | TRBV29-1 | CSGGQTNTGELFF
17 | TRBV7-2 | CASSSGLAGGVGDTQYF
17 | TRBV29-1 | CSVVETGSQYSSYEQYF
14 | TRBV7-2 | CASRNDRAGKTQYF
14 | TRBV20-1 | CSALDRGGNQPQHF
12 | TRBV28 | CAACAPVTEAFF
12 | TRBV3-1 | CASHSLTGDYTF
15 | TRBV4-1 | CASSQEYRANTEAFF
14 | TRBV19 | CASSIPRLNTEAFF
14 | TRBV29-1 | CSVDRGRGGTEAFF
17 | TRBV7-2 | CASSPRSGARNTGELFF
16 | TRBV4-2 | CASSPNYGGGTETQYF
17 | TRBV5-1 | CASSLGTGGSLNYGYTF
13 | TRBV5-1 | CASSNSPESPLHF